This TCR beta chain was sequenced for a study of OX40 agonist ivuxolimab in advanced cancers. About the study: Ivuxolimab, which is an agonistic anti-OX40 (CD134) antibody, was administered to the patients.

By sample fraction, this clone is medium-sized. Other DNA variants within this sample encode the same CDR3. This CDR3 region has 13 residues. CDR1 LGHNA and CDR2 YNFKEQ come from the germline V gene. V lost 0 bases and J lost 6, with 9 bases in between. Profiling relied on immunoSEQ multiplex PCR, and the TCRdb table lists in-frame clones only, not all of them. The sample contains about 26,000 clones, around nine tenths of which appear only once. The TCR was taken from an adult with an advanced solid tumor such as melanoma, head and neck, liver or kidney cancer. The starting material was CD4+ or CD8+ T cells sorted from blood, obtained in a trial of the OX40 agonist ivuxolimab. The V gene is TRBV4-2, the J gene TRBJ2-7; possibly TRBD1 or TRBD2 for D (6 bases each). CDR3 amino acids: CASSQDGGPEQYF. The DNA of the CDR3 is TGTGCCAGCAGCCAAGATGGGGGGCCCGAGCAGTACTTC.